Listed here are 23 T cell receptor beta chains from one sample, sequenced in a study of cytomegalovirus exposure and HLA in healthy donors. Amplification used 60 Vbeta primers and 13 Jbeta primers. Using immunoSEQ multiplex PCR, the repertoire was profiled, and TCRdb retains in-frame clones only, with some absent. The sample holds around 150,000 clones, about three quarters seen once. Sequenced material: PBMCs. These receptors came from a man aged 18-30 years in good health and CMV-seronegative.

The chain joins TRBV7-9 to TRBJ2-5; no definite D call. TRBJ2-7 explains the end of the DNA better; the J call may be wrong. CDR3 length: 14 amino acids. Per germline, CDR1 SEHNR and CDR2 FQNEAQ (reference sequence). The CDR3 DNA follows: TGTGCCAGCAGCTTAATAAGTAGCCCCTACGAGCAGTACTTC. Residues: CASSLISSPYEQYF.

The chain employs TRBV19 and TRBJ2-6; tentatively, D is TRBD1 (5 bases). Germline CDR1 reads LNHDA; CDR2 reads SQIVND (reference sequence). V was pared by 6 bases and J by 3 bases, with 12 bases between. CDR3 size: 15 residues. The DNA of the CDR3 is TGTGCCAGTAGCCAGGGAAACGTTGGGGCCAACGTCCTGACTTTC. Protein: CASSQGNVGANVLTF.

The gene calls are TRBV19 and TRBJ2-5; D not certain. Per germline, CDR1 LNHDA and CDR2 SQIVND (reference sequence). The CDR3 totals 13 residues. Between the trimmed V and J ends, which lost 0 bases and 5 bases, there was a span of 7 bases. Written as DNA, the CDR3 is TGTGCCAGTAGTATAGATACGGAGGAGACCCAGTACTTC. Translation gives CASSIDTEETQYF. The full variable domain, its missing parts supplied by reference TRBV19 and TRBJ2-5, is DGGITQSPKYLFRKEGQNVTLSCEQNLNHDAMYWYRQDPGQGLRLIYYSQIVNDFQKGDIAEGYSVSREKKESFPLTVTSAQKNPTAFYLCASSIDTEETQYFGPGTRLLVL.

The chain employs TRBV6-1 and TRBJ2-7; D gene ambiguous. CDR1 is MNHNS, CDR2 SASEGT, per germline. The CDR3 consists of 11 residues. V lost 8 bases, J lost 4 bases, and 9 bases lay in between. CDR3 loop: CASLTSYEQYF. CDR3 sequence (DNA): TGTGCCAGCTTGACTTCGTACGAGCAGTACTTC.

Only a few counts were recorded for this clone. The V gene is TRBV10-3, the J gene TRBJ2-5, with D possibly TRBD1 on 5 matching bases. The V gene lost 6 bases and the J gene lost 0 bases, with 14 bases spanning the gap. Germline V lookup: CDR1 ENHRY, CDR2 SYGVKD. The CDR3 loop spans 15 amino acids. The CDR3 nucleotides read TGTGCCATCAGCCCCGGAGAACAGGACCAAGAGACCCAGTACTTC. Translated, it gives CAISPGEQDQETQYF.

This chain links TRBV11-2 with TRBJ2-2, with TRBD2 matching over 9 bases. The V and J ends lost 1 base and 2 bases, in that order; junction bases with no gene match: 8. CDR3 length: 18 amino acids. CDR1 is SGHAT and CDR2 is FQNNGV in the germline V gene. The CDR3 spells CASSLVWAGGANTGELFF. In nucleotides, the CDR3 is TGTGCCAGCAGCTTAGTGTGGGCGGGAGGGGCTAACACCGGGGAGCTGTTTTTT.

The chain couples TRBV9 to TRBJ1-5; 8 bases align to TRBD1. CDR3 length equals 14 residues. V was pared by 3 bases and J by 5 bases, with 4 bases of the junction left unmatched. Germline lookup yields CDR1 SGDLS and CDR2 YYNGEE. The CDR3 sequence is CASSATGADQPQHF. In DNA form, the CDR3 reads TGTGCCAGCAGCGCGACAGGGGCTGATCAGCCCCAGCATTTT.

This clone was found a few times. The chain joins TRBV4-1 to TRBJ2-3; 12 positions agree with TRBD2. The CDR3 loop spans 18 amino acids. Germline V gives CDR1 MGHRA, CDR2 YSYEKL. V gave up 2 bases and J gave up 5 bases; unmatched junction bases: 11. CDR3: CASSQTALGGLAGDTQYF. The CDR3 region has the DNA TGCGCCAGCAGCCAAACAGCCCTGGGGGGACTAGCGGGAGATACGCAGTATTTT.

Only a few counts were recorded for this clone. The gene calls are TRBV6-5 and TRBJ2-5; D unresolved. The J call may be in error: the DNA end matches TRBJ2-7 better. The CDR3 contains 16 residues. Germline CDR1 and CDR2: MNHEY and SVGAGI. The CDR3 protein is CASSYSAVGTAYEQYF. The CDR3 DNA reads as TGTGCCAGCAGTTACTCGGCTGTAGGCACAGCCTACGAGCAGTACTTC.

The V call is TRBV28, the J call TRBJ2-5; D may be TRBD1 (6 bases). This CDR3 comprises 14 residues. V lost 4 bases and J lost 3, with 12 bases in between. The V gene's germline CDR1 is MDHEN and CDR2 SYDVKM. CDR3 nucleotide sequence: TGTGCCAGCAGTTCCGCACAGGGTAAAGAGACCCAGTACTTC. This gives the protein CASSSAQGKETQYF. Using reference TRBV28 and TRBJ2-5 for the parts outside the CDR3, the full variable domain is DVKVTQSSRYLVKRTGEKVFLECVQDMDHENMFWYRQDPGLGLRLIYFSYDVKMKEKGDIPEGYSVSREKKERFSLILESASTNQTSMYLCASSSAQGKETQYFGPGTRLLVL.

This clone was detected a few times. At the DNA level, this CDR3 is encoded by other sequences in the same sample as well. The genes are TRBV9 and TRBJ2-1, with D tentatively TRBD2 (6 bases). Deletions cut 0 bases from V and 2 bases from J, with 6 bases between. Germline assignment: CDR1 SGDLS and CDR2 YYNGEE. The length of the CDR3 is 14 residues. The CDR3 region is CASSVGGAYNEQFF. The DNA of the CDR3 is TGTGCCAGCAGCGTAGGCGGGGCCTACAATGAGCAGTTCTTC.

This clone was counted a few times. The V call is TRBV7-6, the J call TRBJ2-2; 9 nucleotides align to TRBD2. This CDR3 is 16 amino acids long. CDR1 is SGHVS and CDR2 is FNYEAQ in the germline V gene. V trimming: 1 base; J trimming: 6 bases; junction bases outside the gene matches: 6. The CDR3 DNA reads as TGTGCCAGCAGCTTAGTTGGTAGCGGGAGCTCCGGGGAGCTGTTTTTT. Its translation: CASSLVGSGSSGELFF. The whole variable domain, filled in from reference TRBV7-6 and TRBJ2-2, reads GAGVSQSPRYKVTKRGQDVALRCDPISGHVSLYWYRQALGQGPEFLTYFNYEAQQDKSGLPNDRFSAERPEGSISTLTIQRTEQRDSAMYRCASSLVGSGSSGELFFGEGSRLTVL.

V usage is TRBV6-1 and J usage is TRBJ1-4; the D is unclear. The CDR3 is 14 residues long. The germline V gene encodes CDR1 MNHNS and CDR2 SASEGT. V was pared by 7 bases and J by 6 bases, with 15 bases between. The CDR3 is CASIAPLSHEKLFF. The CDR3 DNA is TGTGCCAGCATCGCTCCTTTGAGTCATGAAAAACTGTTTTTT.

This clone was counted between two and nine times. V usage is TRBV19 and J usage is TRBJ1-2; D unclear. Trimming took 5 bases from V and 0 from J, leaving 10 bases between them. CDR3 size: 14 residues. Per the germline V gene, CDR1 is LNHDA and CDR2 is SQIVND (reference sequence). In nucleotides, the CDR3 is TGTGCCAGTAGTCTTGAGGGAGCTAACTATGGCTACACCTTC. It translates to CASSLEGANYGYTF.

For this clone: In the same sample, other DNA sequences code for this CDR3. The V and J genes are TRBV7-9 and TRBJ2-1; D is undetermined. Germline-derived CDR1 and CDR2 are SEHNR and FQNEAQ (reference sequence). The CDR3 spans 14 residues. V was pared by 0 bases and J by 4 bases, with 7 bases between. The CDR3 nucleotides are TGTGCCAGCAGCTTAGCGGGCGCTTACAATGAGCAGTTCTTC. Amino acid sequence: CASSLAGAYNEQFF.

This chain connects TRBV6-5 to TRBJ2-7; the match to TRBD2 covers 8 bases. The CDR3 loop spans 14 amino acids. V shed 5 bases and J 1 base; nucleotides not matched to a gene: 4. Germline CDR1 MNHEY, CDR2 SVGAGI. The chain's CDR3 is CASSLAGLSYEQYF. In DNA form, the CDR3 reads TGTGCCAGCAGTCTAGCGGGCTTGTCCTACGAGCAGTACTTC.

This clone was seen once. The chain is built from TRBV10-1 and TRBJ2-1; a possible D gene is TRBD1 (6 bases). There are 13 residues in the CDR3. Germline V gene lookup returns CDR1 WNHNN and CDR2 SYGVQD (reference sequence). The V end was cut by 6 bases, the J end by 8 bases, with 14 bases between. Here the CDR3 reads CASSTRAGDEQFF. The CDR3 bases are TGCGCCAGCAGCACCAGGGCAGGGGATGAGCAGTTCTTC.

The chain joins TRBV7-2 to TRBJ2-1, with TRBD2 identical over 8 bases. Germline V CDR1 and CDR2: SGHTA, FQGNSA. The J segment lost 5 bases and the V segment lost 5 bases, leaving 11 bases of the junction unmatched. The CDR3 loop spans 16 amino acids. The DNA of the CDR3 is TGTGCCAGCAGCCCCCTCGGTAGCGGGACCCACAATGAGCAGTTCTTC. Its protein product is CASSPLGSGTHNEQFF.

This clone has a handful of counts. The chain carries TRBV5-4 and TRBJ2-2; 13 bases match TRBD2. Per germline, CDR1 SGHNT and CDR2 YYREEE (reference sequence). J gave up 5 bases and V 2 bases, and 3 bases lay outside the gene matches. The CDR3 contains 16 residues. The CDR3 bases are TGTGCCAGCAGCTTAGCACTAGCGGGAGGGACCGGGGAGCTGTTTTTT. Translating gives CASSLALAGGTGELFF.

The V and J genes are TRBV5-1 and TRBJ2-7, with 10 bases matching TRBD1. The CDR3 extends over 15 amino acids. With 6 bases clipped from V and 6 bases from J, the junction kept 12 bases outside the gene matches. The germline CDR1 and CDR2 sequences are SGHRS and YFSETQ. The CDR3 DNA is TGCGCCAGCAAACGTGAGGACAGGGGGTTTGGCGAGCAGTACTTC. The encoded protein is CASKREDRGFGEQYF.

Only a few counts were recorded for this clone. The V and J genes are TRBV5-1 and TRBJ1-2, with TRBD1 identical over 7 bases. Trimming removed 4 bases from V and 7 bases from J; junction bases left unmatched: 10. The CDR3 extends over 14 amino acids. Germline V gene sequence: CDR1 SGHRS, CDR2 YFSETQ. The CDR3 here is CASSPQEGAIGYTF. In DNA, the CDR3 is TGCGCCAGCAGCCCCCAGGAGGGGGCGATTGGCTACACCTTC.

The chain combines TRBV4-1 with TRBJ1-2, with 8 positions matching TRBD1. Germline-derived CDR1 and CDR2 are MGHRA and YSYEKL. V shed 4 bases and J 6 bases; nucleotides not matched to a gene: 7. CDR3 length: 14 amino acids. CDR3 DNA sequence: TGCGCCAGCAGCCCTCAGGACAGGGCAGATGGCTACACCTTC. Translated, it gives CASSPQDRADGYTF.

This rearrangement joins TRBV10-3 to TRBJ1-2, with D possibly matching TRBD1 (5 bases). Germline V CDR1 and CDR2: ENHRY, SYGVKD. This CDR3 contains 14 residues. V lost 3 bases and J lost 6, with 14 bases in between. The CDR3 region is CAISDAGGYDGYTF. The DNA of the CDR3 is TGTGCCATCAGTGACGCGGGGGGATATGATGGCTACACCTTC.